Below, one T cell receptor (beta chain) is given with its context. In the original analysis: Amplification of reference gene primers was used by the study to estimate nucleated cell counts. Generated by immunoSEQ multiplex PCR, the TCRdb table keeps only in-frame clones and is missing some. Clone size and V and J calls were adopted from that table, with D and trimming inferred from the DNA. The table shows about 220,000 clones, with around four fifths occurring only once. This record belongs to a study of blood T cell repertoires in COVID-19. J lost 5 bases, V lost 5 bases, and 14 bases had no gene match. Germline V gives CDR1 SEHNR, CDR2 FQNEAQ (reference sequence). The CDR3 length is 16 residues.

The TCR originated in a man aged 25 to 40 with active or convalescent COVID-19. The V gene is TRBV7-9, the J gene TRBJ2-5; TRBD1 matches 7 bases. The sequenced material came from peripheral blood. CDR3 coding DNA: TGTGCCAGCAGCCTCGCTGACAAGGGGGCGATGGAGACCCAGTACTTC. This sequence encodes CASSLADKGAMETQYF.